The present T cell receptor (beta chain) was sequenced within a study of CD8 T cells in Susac syndrome. Comments on this clonotype: The target antigen is unknown.

The CDR3 is 19 residues long. Deletions cut 5 bases from V and 0 bases from J, with 20 bases between. An input of about 0.45 to 1 ug of RNA was subjected to reverse transcription using random hexamers. Across 54 Vbeta and 13 Jbeta, TCR beta CDR3 was amplified with immunoSEQ multiplex PCR. MiXCR, applied by TCRdb to the immunoSEQ multiplex PCR reads, yields one record per CDR3 protein. The table lists more than 85,000 distinct CDR3 sequences, less than 97% of them singletons. Blood CD8+ and CD4+ T cells underwent high-throughput TCR beta sequencing. Controls comprised healthy donors matched for age and sex. Study-wide results and caveats: An acknowledgment was made by the study that its TCR sequencing and HLA analysis involved relatively few individuals.

The sample comprised CD4+ T cells from PBMCs. The chain couples TRBV12-3 or TRBV12-4 to TRBJ2-6; unclear D gene. This receptor was identified in a human donor in good health. The CDR3 loop reads CASSPQVGSPLSGANVLTF. CDR3 in DNA: TGTGCCAGCAGTCCCCAGGTTGGGTCTCCTCTCTCTGGGGCCAACGTCCTGACTTTC.